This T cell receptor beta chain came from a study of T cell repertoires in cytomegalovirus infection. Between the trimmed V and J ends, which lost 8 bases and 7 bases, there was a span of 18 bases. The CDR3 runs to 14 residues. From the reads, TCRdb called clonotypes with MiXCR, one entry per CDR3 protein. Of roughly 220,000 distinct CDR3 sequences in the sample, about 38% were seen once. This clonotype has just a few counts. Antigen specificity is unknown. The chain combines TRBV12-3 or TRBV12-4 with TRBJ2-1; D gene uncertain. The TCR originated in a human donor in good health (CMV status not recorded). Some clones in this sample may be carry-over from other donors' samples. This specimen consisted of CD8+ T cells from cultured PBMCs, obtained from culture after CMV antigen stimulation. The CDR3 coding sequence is TGTGCCAGCGGTTGGATAACCCAGTTAAATGAGCAGTTCTTC. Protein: CASGWITQLNEQFF.